These 18 T cell receptor beta chains share one sample of origin, sequenced in a study of cytomegalovirus exposure and HLA in healthy donors. Primers for the PCR totalled 60 Vbeta and 13 Jbeta. Produced via immunoSEQ multiplex PCR; TCRdb's table is partial and in-frame only. The table has 120,000 to 150,000 clones, approximately 70% seen once. What was sequenced was PBMCs. The receptors come from a woman aged 25 to 39 in good health and CMV-seronegative.

The chain has TRBV18 and TRBJ2-1, with TRBD2 as a possible D gene (5 bases). The CDR3 loop spans 14 amino acids. Germline loops: CDR1 KGHSH, CDR2 LQKENI. Trimming took 8 bases from V and 7 from J, leaving 18 bases between them. The CDR3: CASTSVEGLNEQFF. The CDR3 nucleotides read TGTGCCAGCACATCTGTCGAGGGCCTGAATGAGCAGTTCTTC. Looking up the rest from reference TRBV18 and TRBJ2-1 gives the full variable domain: NAGVMQNPRHLVRRRGQEARLRCSPMKGHSHVYWYRQLPEEGLKFMVYLQKENIIDESGMPKERFSAEFPKEGPSILRIQQVVRGDSAAYFCASTSVEGLNEQFFGPGTRLTVL.

The V and J genes are TRBV6-4 and TRBJ2-3; D is unclear. The germline CDR1 and CDR2 sequences are MRHNA and SNTAGT. The CDR3 runs 13 residues. Trimming removed 8 bases at V and 3 bases at J, with 12 bases between. The CDR3 protein is CASSRGSTDTQYF. The CDR3 coding sequence is TGTGCCAGCTCGCGCGGATCTACAGATACGCAGTATTTT.

This rearrangement joins TRBV9 to TRBJ1-1; 7 bases match TRBD1. CDR1 SGDLS and CDR2 YYNGEE come from the germline V gene. The ends lost 4 bases at V and 5 bases at J; junction bases unmatched: 11. The CDR3 is 15 amino acids. The CDR3 coding sequence is TGTGCCAGCAGCTATGATTACAGGGGCGGGACTGAAGCTTTCTTT. Translating gives CASSYDYRGGTEAFF.

The chain employs TRBV7-3 and TRBJ2-2; possible D gene TRBD1, 6 bases. V was trimmed by 5 bases and J by 4 bases, leaving 14 bases between them. The V gene's germline CDR1 is SGHTA and CDR2 FQGTGA. This CDR3 spans 15 amino acids. The CDR3 protein is CASSPGTPFTGELFF. CDR3 bases: TGTGCCAGCAGCCCCGGGACACCCTTCACCGGGGAGCTGTTTTTT.

The chain links TRBV28 to TRBJ2-1; 10 nucleotides agree with TRBD1. Germline CDR1 MDHEN, CDR2 SYDVKM. The CDR3 consists of 15 residues. J lost 7 bases, V lost 5 bases, and 8 bases had no gene match. The CDR3 DNA sequence: TGTGCCAGCAGTAGTCCGGGACAGGGGAGTAATGAGCAGTTCTTC. Amino acid sequence: CASSSPGQGSNEQFF.

This clone was seen only a few times. The rearrangement links TRBV6-1 to TRBJ1-5, with a tentative D call TRBD1 (5 bases). The CDR3 sequence is 14 residues long. V gave up 11 bases and J gave up 1 base, with 15 bases separating them. The V gene's germline CDR1 is MNHNS and CDR2 SASEGT. The CDR3, as DNA: TGTGCCTCCCAAGCTGGGGGGAGCAATCAGCCCCAGCATTTT. Its protein product is CASQAGGSNQPQHF.

V and J are TRBV2 and TRBJ2-3, with a tentative D call TRBD2 (6 bases). Germline V gene data show CDR1 as SNHLY and CDR2 as FYNNEI. This CDR3 contains 15 residues. V was shortened by 4 bases and J by 4 bases, with 15 bases between the two germline ends. Written as DNA, the CDR3 is TGTGCCAGCAGTGGGGGGGTTAGTGGGGCAGATACGCAGTATTTT. Amino acids: CASSGGVSGADTQYF.

The rearrangement joins TRBV2 to TRBJ2-7; D remains ambiguous. The V gene's germline CDR1 is SNHLY and CDR2 FYNNEI. V lost 1 base to trimming and J lost 2 bases, with 9 bases between them. This CDR3 region has 14 residues. Written as DNA, the CDR3 is TGTGCCAGCAGTGAAGGGCAGGCCCCCTACGAGCAGTACGTC. It is translated as CASSEGQAPYEQYV.

The rearrangement joins TRBV6-1 to TRBJ2-7; D is uncertain. Germline V gene sequence: CDR1 MNHNS, CDR2 SASEGT. Between the trimmed V and J ends, which lost 3 bases and 3 bases, there was a span of 9 bases. The CDR3 runs to 13 residues. The CDR3 is CASSDLAGYEQYV. The CDR3 bases are TGTGCCAGCAGTGACTTGGCAGGCTACGAGCAGTACGTC.

This clone was detected only a few times. The chain combines TRBV7-2 with TRBJ1-1, with 8 bases lining up with TRBD1. Germline V lookup: CDR1 SGHTA, CDR2 FQGNSA. The trim removed 6 bases at V and 4 bases at J, leaving 4 bases unmatched. This CDR3 has 13 residues. The CDR3 DNA sequence: TGTGCCAGCAGGGGACAGGCGGGCACTGAAGCTTTCTTT. Its protein product is CASRGQAGTEAFF.

J is TRBJ2-1 and V is TRBV6-5; D unresolved. V shed 8 bases and J shed 1 base, with 12 bases lying between them. The CDR3 length is 14 residues. CDR1 MNHEY and CDR2 SVGAGI come from the germline V gene. The CDR3 protein is CASGSRISYNEQFF. The CDR3, as DNA: TGTGCCAGCGGATCTAGGATTTCCTACAATGAGCAGTTCTTC.

V is TRBV7-3 and J is TRBJ1-1; D possibly corresponds to TRBD1 (5 bases). This CDR3 has 14 residues. Germline V gives CDR1 SGHTA, CDR2 FQGTGA. V dropped 7 bases and J dropped 4 bases, with 16 bases sitting between them. DNA of the CDR3: TGTGCCAGCACCAAAACCGGGGGTGGCACTGAAGCTTTCTTT. This encodes CASTKTGGGTEAFF.

The J gene is TRBJ2-2, the V gene TRBV7-6, with 9 bases fitting TRBD1. V lost 1 base, J lost 5 bases, and 5 bases stayed unmatched. The germline V gene has CDR1 SGHVS and CDR2 FNYEAQ. The CDR3 runs to 16 residues. This CDR3 reads CASSLVLQGATGELFF. Here the CDR3 DNA reads TGTGCCAGCAGCTTAGTTTTACAGGGGGCGACCGGGGAGCTGTTTTTT. The full variable domain, with the rest looked up from reference TRBV7-6 and TRBJ2-2, is GAGVSQSPRYKVTKRGQDVALRCDPISGHVSLYWYRQALGQGPEFLTYFNYEAQQDKSGLPNDRFSAERPEGSISTLTIQRTEQRDSAMYRCASSLVLQGATGELFFGEGSRLTVL.

CDR3 region: CASGQGLLRYGYTF. The CDR3 DNA is TGTGCCAGCGGGCAGGGCCTCCTACGCTATGGCTACACCTTC. The gene calls are TRBV6-1 and TRBJ1-2; D possibly corresponds to TRBD1 (5 bases). V was shortened by 8 bases and J by 4 bases, with 17 bases between the two germline ends. The V gene's germline CDR1 is MNHNS and CDR2 SASEGT. The CDR3 spans 14 residues.

This clone was seen a few times. This chain links TRBV5-5 with TRBJ1-2, with TRBD1 matching over 7 bases. CDR3 length equals 18 residues. Germline CDR1 is SGHKS and CDR2 is YYEKEE (reference sequence). The J segment lost 4 bases and the V segment lost 3 bases, leaving 18 bases of the junction unmatched. The CDR3 loop is CASSSTTHRDSGAYGYTF. Written as DNA, the CDR3 is TGTGCCAGCAGCTCAACCACGCATAGGGACAGCGGCGCCTATGGCTACACCTTC.

V is TRBV5-6 and J is TRBJ1-5; 7 nucleotides agree with TRBD1. CDR3 length: 13 residues. V trimming: 3 bases; J trimming: 7 bases; junction bases outside the gene matches: 4. Germline-derived CDR1 and CDR2 are SGHDT and YYEEEE. For the CDR3, the DNA is TGTGCCAGCAGCTATACAGGGGAACAGCCCCAGCATTTT. Protein sequence: CASSYTGEQPQHF. The full variable domain, its missing parts supplied by reference TRBV5-6 and TRBJ1-5, is DAGVTQSPTHLIKTRGQQVTLRCSPKSGHDTVSWYQQALGQGPQFIFQYYEEEERQRGNFPDRFSGHQFPNYSSELNVNALLLGDSALYLCASSYTGEQPQHFGDGTRLSIL.

This clone was seen a single time. The chain joins TRBV7-2 to TRBJ2-2; 10 nucleotides match TRBD2. Looked up from germline, CDR1 is SGHTA and CDR2 is FQGNSA. The CDR3 length is 14 residues. J lost 4 bases, V lost 7 bases, and 3 bases had no gene match. CDR3 coding DNA: TGTGCCAGCACCCGACTAGCGGGCACCGGGGAGCTGTTTTTT. Translation: CASTRLAGTGELFF. The full variable domain, rest sourced from reference TRBV7-2 and TRBJ2-2, is GAGVSQSPSNKVTEKGKDVELRCDPISGHTALYWYRQSLGQGLEFLIYFQGNSAPDKSGLPSDRFSAERTGGSVSTLTIQRTQQEDSAVYLCASTRLAGTGELFFGEGSRLTVL.

This clone was observed once. This sequence joins TRBV25-1 and TRBJ1-1, with D possibly being TRBD1 (6 bases). Trimming took off 2 bases at V and 3 bases at J, with 16 bases between the two ends. Germline values: CDR1 MGHDK, CDR2 SYGVNS. CDR3 length: 16 amino acids. The CDR3 region has the DNA TGTGCCAGCAGTGAAATGGGGGGGGGCAAGGACACTGAAGCTTTCTTT. Its translation is CASSEMGGGKDTEAFF.